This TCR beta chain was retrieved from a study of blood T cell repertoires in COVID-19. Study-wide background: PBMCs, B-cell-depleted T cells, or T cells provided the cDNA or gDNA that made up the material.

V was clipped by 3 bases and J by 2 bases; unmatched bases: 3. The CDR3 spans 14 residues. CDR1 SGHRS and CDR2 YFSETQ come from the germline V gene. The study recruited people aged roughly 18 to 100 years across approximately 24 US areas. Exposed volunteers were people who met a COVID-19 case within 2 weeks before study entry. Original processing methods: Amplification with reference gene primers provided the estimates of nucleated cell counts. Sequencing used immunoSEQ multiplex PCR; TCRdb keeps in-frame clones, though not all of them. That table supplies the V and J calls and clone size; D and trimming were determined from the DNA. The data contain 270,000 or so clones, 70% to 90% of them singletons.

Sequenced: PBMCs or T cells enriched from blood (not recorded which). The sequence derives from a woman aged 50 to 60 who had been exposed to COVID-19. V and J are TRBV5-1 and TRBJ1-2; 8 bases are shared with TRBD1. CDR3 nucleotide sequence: TGCGCCAGCAGCTCAGGGGGCCAGAACTATGGCTACACCTTC. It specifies CASSSGGQNYGYTF.